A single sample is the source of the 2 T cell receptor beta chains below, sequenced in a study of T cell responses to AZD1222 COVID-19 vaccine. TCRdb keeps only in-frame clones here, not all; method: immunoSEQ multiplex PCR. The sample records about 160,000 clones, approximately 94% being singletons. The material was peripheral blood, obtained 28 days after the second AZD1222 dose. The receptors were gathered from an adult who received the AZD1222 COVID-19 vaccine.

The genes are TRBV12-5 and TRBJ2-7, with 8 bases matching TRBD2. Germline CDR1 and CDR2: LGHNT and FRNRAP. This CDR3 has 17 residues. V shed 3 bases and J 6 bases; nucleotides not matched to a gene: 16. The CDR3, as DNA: TGTGCTAGTGGTTTAGTCCCCACGGGAGGGAAGTATGTCGAGCAGTACTTC. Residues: CASGLVPTGGKYVEQYF. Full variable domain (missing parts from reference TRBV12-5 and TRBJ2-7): DARVTQTPRHKVTEMGQEVTMRCQPILGHNTVFWYRQTMMQGLELLAYFRNRAPLDDSGMPKDRFSAEMPDATLATLKIQPSEPRDSAVYFCASGLVPTGGKYVEQYFGPGTRLTVT.

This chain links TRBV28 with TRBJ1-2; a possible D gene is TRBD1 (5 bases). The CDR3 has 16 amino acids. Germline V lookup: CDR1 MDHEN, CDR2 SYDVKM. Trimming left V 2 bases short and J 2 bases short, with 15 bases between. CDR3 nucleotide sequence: TGTGCCAGCAGTTTAGGGGCTCTGTCGGAGAACTATGGCTACACCTTC. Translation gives CASSLGALSENYGYTF.